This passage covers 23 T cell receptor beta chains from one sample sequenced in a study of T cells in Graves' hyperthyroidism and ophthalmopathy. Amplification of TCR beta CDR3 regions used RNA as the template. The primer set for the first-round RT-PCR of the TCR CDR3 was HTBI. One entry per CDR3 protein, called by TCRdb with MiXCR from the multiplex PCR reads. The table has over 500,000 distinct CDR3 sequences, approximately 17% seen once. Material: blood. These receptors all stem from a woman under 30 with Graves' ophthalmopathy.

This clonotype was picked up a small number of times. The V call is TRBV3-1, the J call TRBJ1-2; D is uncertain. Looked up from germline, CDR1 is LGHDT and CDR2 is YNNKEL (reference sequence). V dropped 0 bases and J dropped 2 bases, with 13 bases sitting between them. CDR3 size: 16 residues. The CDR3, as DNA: TGTGCCAGCAGCCAAGATCGAAGCAGGACCAACTATGGCTACACCTTC. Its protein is CASSQDRSRTNYGYTF.

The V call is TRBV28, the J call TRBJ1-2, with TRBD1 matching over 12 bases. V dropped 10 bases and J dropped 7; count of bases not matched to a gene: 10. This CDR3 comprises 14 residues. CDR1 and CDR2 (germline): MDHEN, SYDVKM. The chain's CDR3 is CAITRGTGGVGYTF. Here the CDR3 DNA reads TGTGCCATTACCCGGGGGACAGGGGGCGTTGGCTACACCTTC.

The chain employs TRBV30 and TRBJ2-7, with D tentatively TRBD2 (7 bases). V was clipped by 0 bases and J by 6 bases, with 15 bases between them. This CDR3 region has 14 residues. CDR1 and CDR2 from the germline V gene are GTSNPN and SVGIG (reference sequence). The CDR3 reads CAWSVLSGGPEQYF. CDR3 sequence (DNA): TGTGCCTGGAGTGTGCTTTCCGGGGGGCCCGAGCAGTACTTC.

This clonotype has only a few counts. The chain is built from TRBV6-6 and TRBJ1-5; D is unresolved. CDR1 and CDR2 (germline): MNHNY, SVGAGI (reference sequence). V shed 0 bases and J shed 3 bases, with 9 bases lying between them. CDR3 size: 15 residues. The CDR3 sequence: CASSYSKVTNQPQHF. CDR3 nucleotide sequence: TGTGCCAGCAGTTACTCGAAAGTTACCAATCAGCCCCAGCATTTT.

This CDR3 reads CASSPPGMEETQYF. CDR3 bases: TGTGCCAGCAGCCCCCCAGGCATGGAAGAGACCCAGTACTTC. The rearrangement links TRBV7-9 to TRBJ2-5; unclear D gene. Per germline, CDR1 SEHNR and CDR2 FQNEAQ (reference sequence). The CDR3 sequence is 14 residues long. Trimming took off 5 bases at V and 3 bases at J, with 13 bases between the two ends.

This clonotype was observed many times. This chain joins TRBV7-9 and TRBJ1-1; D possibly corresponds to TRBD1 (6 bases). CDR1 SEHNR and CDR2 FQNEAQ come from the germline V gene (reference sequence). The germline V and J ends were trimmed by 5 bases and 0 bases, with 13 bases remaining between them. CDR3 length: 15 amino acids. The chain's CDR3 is CASSVPGELNTEAFF. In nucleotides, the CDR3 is TGTGCCAGCAGCGTCCCAGGGGAGCTGAACACTGAAGCTTTCTTT.

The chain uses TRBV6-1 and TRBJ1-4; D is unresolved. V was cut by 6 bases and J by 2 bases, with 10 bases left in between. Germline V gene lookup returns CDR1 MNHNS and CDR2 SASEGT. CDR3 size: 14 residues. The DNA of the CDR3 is TGTGCCAGCAGGTTCGGGGTCACTAATGAAAAACTGTTTTTT. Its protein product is CASRFGVTNEKLFF.

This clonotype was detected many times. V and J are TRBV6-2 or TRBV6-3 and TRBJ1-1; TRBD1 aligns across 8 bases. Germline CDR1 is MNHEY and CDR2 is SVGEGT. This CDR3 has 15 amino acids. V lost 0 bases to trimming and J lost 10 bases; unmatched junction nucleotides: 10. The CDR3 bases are TGTGCCAGCAGTTACTCACTGCAGGGGGCGTCGGTAGCTTTCTTT. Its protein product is CASSYSLQGASVAFF.

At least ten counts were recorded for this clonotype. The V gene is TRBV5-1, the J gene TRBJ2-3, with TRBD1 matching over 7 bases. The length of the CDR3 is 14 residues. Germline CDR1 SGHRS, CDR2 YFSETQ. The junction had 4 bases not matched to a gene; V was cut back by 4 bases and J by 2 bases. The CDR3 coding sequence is TGCGCCAGCAGCCGGGACAGCCACACAGATACGCAGTATTTT. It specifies CASSRDSHTDTQYF.

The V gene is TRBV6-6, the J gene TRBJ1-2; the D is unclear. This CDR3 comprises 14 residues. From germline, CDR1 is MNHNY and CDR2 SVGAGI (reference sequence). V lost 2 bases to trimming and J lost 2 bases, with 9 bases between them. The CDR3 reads CASSYLGTNYGYTF. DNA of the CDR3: TGTGCCAGCAGTTACCTTGGAACAAACTATGGCTACACCTTC.

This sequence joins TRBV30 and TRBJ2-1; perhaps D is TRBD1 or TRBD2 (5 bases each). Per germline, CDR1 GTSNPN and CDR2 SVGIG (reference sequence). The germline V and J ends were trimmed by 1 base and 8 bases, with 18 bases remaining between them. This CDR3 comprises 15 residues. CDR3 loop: CAWSGGAASGDEQFF. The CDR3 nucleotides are TGTGCCTGGAGTGGAGGGGCGGCCTCCGGCGATGAGCAGTTCTTC.

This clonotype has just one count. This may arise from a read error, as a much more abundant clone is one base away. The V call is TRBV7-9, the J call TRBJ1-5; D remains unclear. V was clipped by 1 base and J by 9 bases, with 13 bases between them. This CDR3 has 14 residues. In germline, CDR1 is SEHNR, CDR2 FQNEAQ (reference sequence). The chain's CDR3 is CASSLDPNGRPQHF. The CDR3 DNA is TGTGCCAGCAGCTTAGATCCGAACGGTCGGCCCCAGCATTTT.

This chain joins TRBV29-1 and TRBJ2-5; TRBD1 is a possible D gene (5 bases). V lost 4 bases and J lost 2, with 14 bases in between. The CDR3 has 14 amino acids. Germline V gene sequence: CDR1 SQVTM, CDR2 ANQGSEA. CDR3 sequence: CSVGTRSGQETQYF. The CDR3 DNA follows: TGCAGCGTTGGGACAAGGTCTGGGCAAGAGACCCAGTACTTC.

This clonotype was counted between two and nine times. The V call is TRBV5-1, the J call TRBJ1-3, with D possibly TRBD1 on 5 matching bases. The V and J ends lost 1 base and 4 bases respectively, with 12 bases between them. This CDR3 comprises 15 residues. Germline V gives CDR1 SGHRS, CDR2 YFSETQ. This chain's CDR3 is CASSLSEGPGNTIYF. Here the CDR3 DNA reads TGCGCCAGCAGCTTGAGTGAGGGGCCCGGAAACACCATATATTTT. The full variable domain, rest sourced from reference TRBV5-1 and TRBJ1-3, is KAGVTQTPRYLIKTRGQQVTLSCSPISGHRSVSWYQQTPGQGLQFLFEYFSETQRNKGNFPGRFSGRQFSNSRSEMNVSTLELGDSALYLCASSLSEGPGNTIYFGEGSWLTVV.

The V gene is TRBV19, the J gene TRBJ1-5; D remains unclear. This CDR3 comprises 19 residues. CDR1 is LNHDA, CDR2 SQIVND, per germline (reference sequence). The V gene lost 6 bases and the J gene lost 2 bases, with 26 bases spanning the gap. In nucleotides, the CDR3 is TGTGCCAGTAGCAGGATGGGCTCGGGTCTACCTTCTGGCAATCAGCCCCAGCATTTT. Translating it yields CASSRMGSGLPSGNQPQHF.

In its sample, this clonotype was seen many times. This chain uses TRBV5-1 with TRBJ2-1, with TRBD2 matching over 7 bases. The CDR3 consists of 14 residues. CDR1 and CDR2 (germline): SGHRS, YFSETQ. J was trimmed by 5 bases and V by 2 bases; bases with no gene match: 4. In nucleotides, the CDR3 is TGCGCCAGCAGCTTCGGGGGAGGGAACAATGAGCAGTTCTTC. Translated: CASSFGGGNNEQFF.

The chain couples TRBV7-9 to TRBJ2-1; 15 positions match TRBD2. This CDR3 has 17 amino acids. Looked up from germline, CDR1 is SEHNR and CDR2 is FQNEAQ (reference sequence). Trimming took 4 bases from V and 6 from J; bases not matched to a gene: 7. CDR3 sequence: CASSSGLAGGTVNEQFF. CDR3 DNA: TGTGCCAGCAGCTCGGGACTAGCGGGAGGTACTGTCAATGAGCAGTTCTTC.

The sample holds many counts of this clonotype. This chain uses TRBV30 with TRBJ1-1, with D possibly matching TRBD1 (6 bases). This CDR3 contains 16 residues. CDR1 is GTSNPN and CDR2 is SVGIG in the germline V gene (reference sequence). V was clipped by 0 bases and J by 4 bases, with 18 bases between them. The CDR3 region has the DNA TGTGCCTGGAGTGTCCCCCCGACAGGTTACTTCACTGAAGCTTTCTTT. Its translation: CAWSVPPTGYFTEAFF. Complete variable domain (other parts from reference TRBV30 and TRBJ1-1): SQTIHQWPATLVQPVGSPLSLECTVEGTSNPNLYWYRQAAGRGLQLLFYSVGIGQISSEVPQNLSASRPQDRQFILSSKKLLLSDSGFYLCAWSVPPTGYFTEAFFGQGTRLTVV.

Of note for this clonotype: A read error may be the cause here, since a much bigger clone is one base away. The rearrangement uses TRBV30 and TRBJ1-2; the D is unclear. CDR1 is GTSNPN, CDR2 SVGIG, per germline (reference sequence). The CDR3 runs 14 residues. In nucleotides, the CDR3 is TGTGCCTGGAGTGTGGAGGAGATTAACTATGGCCACACCTTC. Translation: CAWSVEEINYGHTF.

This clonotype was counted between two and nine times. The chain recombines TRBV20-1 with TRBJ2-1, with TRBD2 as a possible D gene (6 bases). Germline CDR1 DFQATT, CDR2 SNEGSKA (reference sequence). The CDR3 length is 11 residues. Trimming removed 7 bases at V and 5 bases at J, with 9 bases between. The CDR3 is CSGREDNEQFF. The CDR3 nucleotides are TGCAGTGGCAGGGAGGACAATGAGCAGTTCTTC.

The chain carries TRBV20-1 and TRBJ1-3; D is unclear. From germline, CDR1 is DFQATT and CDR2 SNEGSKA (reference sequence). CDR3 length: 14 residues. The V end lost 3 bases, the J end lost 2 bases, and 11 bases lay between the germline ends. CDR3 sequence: CSARPTVTGNTIYF. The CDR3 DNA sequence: TGCAGTGCTAGGCCCACCGTGACTGGAAACACCATATATTTT.

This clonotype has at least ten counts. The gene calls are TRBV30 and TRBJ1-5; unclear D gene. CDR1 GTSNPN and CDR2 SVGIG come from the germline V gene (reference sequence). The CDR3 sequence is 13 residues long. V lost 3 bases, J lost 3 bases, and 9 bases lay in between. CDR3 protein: CAWSQRDNQPQHF. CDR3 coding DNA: TGTGCCTGGAGCCAAAGGGACAATCAGCCCCAGCATTTT.

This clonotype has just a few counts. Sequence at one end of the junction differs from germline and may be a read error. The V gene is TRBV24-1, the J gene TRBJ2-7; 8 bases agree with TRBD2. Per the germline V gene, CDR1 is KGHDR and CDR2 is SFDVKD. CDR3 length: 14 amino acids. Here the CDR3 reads CAISEGGGPYEQYF. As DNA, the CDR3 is TGTGCCATCAGTGAAGGCGGGGGGCCGTACGAGCAGTACTTC.